Shown below are 22 T cell receptor beta chains from a single sample sequenced in a study of shared clonotypes between healthy human individuals. TCRdb keeps only in-frame clones here, not all; method: immunoSEQ multiplex PCR. The sample includes 400,000 to 600,000 clones, about three quarters seen only once; the top ten take 12%. Sequencing used PBMCs. The receptors here all came from a middle-aged woman in good health. Some clones in this sample may be carry-over from other donors' samples.

This chain connects TRBV5-5 to TRBJ2-6; no firm D call. CDR1 SGHKS and CDR2 YYEKEE come from the germline V gene (reference sequence). Trimming pared 2 bases from V and 2 bases from J, leaving 8 bases between. The CDR3 has 15 amino acids. The DNA for the CDR3 is TGTGCCAGCAGCTTTGGGGTAACTGGGGCCAACGTCCTGACTTTC. Amino acid sequence: CASSFGVTGANVLTF.

This chain links TRBV4-1 with TRBJ2-2, with TRBD1 matching 7 bases. The CDR3 is 22 residues long. J was trimmed by 13 bases and V by 3 bases; bases with no gene match: 35. Germline V gene sequence: CDR1 MGHRA, CDR2 YSYEKL. CDR3 sequence (DNA): TGCGCCAGCAGCCATCCAAGGGACAGAGGTACACCGGGGAGTATCCCAGGCCGGACGCTGTTTTTT. This translates into CASSHPRDRGTPGSIPGRTLFF.

The V call is TRBV2, the J call TRBJ1-5, with D tentatively TRBD1 (5 bases). This CDR3 is built from 13 residues. V shed 4 bases and J shed 4 bases, with 8 bases lying between them. CDR1 is SNHLY and CDR2 is FYNNEI in the germline V gene. CDR3 sequence: CASSGAGNQPQHF. In DNA, the CDR3 is TGTGCCAGCAGTGGGGCAGGGAATCAGCCCCAGCATTTT.

The genes are TRBV5-5 and TRBJ1-1, with TRBD1 as a possible D gene (5 bases). This CDR3 has 13 amino acids. CDR1 is SGHKS, CDR2 YYEKEE, per germline (reference sequence). Trimming stripped 4 bases from V and 5 bases from J, with 12 bases between. Written as DNA, the CDR3 is TGTGCCAGCAGCCTCAGGGTGGGGACTGAAGCTTTCTTT. It yields the protein CASSLRVGTEAFF.

The chain is built from TRBV27 and TRBJ2-7, with TRBD1 matching over 7 bases. The V gene's germline CDR1 is MNHEY and CDR2 SMNVEV (reference sequence). V was pared by 4 bases and J by 0 bases, with 3 bases of the junction left unmatched. The CDR3 covers 14 residues. The CDR3 nucleotides are TGTGCCAGCAGTTGGGACAGAAGCTCCTACGAGCAGTACTTC. This translates into CASSWDRSSYEQYF.

V gene TRBV7-3 combines with J gene TRBJ2-7, with D uncertain. This CDR3 is built from 13 residues. Germline CDR1 SGHTA, CDR2 FQGTGA. V gave up 5 bases and J gave up 0 bases, with 8 bases separating them. The chain's CDR3 is CASSPGYSYEQYF. In DNA form, the CDR3 reads TGTGCCAGCAGCCCTGGGTACTCCTACGAGCAGTACTTC. Full variable domain (outside the CDR3, taken from reference TRBV7-3 and TRBJ2-7): GAGVSQTPSNKVTEKGKYVELRCDPISGHTALYWYRQSLGQGPEFLIYFQGTGAADDSGLPNDRFFAVRPEGSVSTLKIQRTERGDSAVYLCASSPGYSYEQYFGPGTRLTVT.

The chain has TRBV7-8 and TRBJ1-4, with D possibly TRBD1 on 5 matching bases. Germline CDR1 is SGHVS and CDR2 is FQNEAQ. Deletions cut 2 bases from V and 7 bases from J, with 11 bases between. The CDR3 is made up of 14 amino acids. DNA for the CDR3: TGTGCCAGCAGCTTAACCAGGGCCGGTGAAAAACTGTTTTTT. Amino acids: CASSLTRAGEKLFF.

The chain links TRBV11-2 to TRBJ1-2; D is ambiguous. The V gene's germline CDR1 is SGHAT and CDR2 FQNNGV. This CDR3 region has 14 residues. Trimming cost V 1 base and J 0 bases, with 6 bases left between them. CDR3 bases: TGTGCCAGCAGCTTAGCAAGCTCTAACTATGGCTACACCTTC. It specifies CASSLASSNYGYTF.

This clone showed up many times. This sequence joins TRBV4-2 and TRBJ2-2, with TRBD2 matching 7 bases. Germline V gene sequence: CDR1 LGHNA, CDR2 YNFKEQ. The CDR3 has 16 residues. V was pared by 1 base and J by 2 bases, with 4 bases of the junction left unmatched. In nucleotides, the CDR3 is TGTGCCAGCAGCCAAGGGGGGACTATTAACACCGGGGAGCTGTTTTTT. Its translation: CASSQGGTINTGELFF.

About this clone: One junction end disagrees with the germline gene, perhaps due to a read error. This sequence joins TRBV7-7 and TRBJ2-5, with D possibly being TRBD1 (7 bases). The J call may be mistaken, given a closer DNA end match to TRBJ2-7. The CDR3 runs to 15 residues. The germline V gene has CDR1 SSHAT and CDR2 FNYEAQ (reference sequence). DNA for the CDR3: TGTGCTAGCAGCCCCCTTCAGGGGGGAAGTGACGAGCAGTACTTC. The encoded protein is CASSPLQGGSDEQYF.

This clone came up once. The chain has TRBV2 and TRBJ2-7; D is undetermined. Trimming pared 3 bases from V and 2 bases from J, leaving 5 bases between. This CDR3 region has 12 residues. Germline V CDR1 and CDR2: SNHLY, FYNNEI. The CDR3 reads CASSDLTYEQYF. CDR3 bases: TGTGCCAGCAGTGATCTAACCTACGAGCAGTACTTC.

This sequence joins TRBV10-3 and TRBJ2-7; 9 positions match TRBD1. Looked up from germline, CDR1 is ENHRY and CDR2 is SYGVKD. There are 14 residues in the CDR3. V dropped 6 bases and J dropped 2; count of bases not matched to a gene: 5. CDR3 amino acids: CAIRGGTGTYEQYF. CDR3 nucleotide sequence: TGTGCCATCAGGGGGGGGACAGGGACCTACGAGCAGTACTTC.

The V call is TRBV5-4, the J call TRBJ2-5; 8 bases are shared with TRBD2. The CDR3 loop spans 16 amino acids. Per the germline V gene, CDR1 is SGHNT and CDR2 is YYREEE (reference sequence). Unmatched junction bases numbered 10, after V lost 4 bases and J lost 2 bases. CDR3 amino acids: CASSQRLAGGQETQYF. The CDR3 DNA reads TGTGCCAGCAGCCAGAGGCTAGCGGGCGGTCAAGAGACCCAGTACTTC.

J is TRBJ1-2 and V is TRBV5-4; 10 bases match TRBD1. Germline CDR1 reads SGHNT; CDR2 reads YYREEE (reference sequence). The CDR3 has 14 amino acids. After removal of 5 bases from V and 3 bases from J, the junction contained 4 bases not matched to a gene. The CDR3 bases are TGTGCCAGCAGGGAAGGGACAGGGGACTATGGCTACACCTTC. It encodes CASREGTGDYGYTF.

The rearrangement links TRBV7-2 to TRBJ2-1; D possibly corresponds to TRBD2 (5 bases). This CDR3 has 14 residues. Trimming shortened V by 1 base and J by 10 bases, and 14 bases separated the two germline ends. CDR1 and CDR2 from the germline V gene are SGHTA and FQGNSA. CDR3 DNA: TGTGCCAGCAGCTTAGTTCTAGCTAACAGCGAGCAGTTCTTC. It codes for CASSLVLANSEQFF.

The chain couples TRBV7-2 to TRBJ2-2, with D perhaps matching TRBD1 (5 bases). Germline V CDR1 and CDR2: SGHTA, FQGNSA. V was trimmed by 3 bases and J by 5 bases, leaving 10 bases between them. The CDR3 covers 14 residues. In nucleotides, the CDR3 is TGTGCCAGCAGCTTCGGACAAGGGACCGGGGAGCTGTTTTTT. Amino acids: CASSFGQGTGELFF.

As for this clone: This CDR3 is also generated by other DNA sequences in the sample. This sequence joins TRBV5-1 and TRBJ1-1; D is uncertain. V shed 0 bases and J shed 2 bases, with 5 bases lying between them. CDR1 and CDR2 from the germline V gene are SGHRS and YFSETQ. This CDR3 region has 13 residues. This CDR3 is CASSLEANTEAFF. CDR3 coding DNA: TGCGCCAGCAGCTTGGAGGCAAACACTGAAGCTTTCTTT.

The V call is TRBV15, the J call TRBJ2-1; 12 positions match TRBD1. Germline CDR1 is LNHNV and CDR2 is YYDKDF (reference sequence). V lost 3 bases, J lost 9 bases, and 0 bases stayed unmatched. The CDR3 covers 13 residues. CDR3 in DNA: TGTGCCACCAGCAGGGGACAGGGGGCTGAGCAGTTCTTC. Translated: CATSRGQGAEQFF.

This sequence joins TRBV7-3 and TRBJ2-7; D gene unclear. This CDR3 contains 14 residues. Per germline, CDR1 SGHTA and CDR2 FQGTGA. With 5 bases removed from V and 0 bases from J, the gap between germline ends came to 11 bases. As DNA, the CDR3 is TGTGCCAGCAGCCTCGGTCCCCTCTCCTACGAGCAGTACTTC. Translating it yields CASSLGPLSYEQYF.

This chain links TRBV7-2 with TRBJ2-1; the D gene could be TRBD1 or TRBD2 (5 bases each). The germline V gene has CDR1 SGHTA and CDR2 FQGNSA. This CDR3 has 15 amino acids. Trimming pared 4 bases from V and 0 bases from J, leaving 10 bases between. This chain's CDR3 is CASSWDQSSYNEQFF. In DNA form, the CDR3 reads TGTGCCAGCAGCTGGGACCAGAGCTCCTACAATGAGCAGTTCTTC. Together with reference TRBV7-2 and TRBJ2-1, the CDR3 gives the full variable domain: GAGVSQSPSNKVTEKGKDVELRCDPISGHTALYWYRQSLGQGLEFLIYFQGNSAPDKSGLPSDRFSAERTGGSVSTLTIQRTQQEDSAVYLCASSWDQSSYNEQFFGPGTRLTVL.

The chain recombines TRBV18 with TRBJ2-1; 10 bases align to TRBD2. V was pared by 2 bases and J by 4 bases, with 5 bases of the junction left unmatched. Germline lookup yields CDR1 KGHSH and CDR2 LQKENI. The CDR3 runs to 16 residues. CDR3 sequence (DNA): TGTGCCAGCTCACCATGGACTAGCGGAGCTTACAATGAGCAGTTCTTC. The encoded protein is CASSPWTSGAYNEQFF.

CDR3 sequence: CAWTKAGFSYEQYF. The CDR3 DNA sequence: TGTGCCTGGACAAAAGCGGGCTTCTCCTACGAGCAGTACTTC. The rearrangement links TRBV30 to TRBJ2-5, with D tentatively TRBD2 (6 bases). The DNA end is more similar to TRBJ2-7, so the J call may be wrong. There are 14 residues in the CDR3. Germline values: CDR1 GTSNPN, CDR2 SVGIG (reference sequence).